This TCR beta chain was profiled in a study of T cell responses to AZD1222 COVID-19 vaccine. Points from the study as a whole: Spike-specific TCR repertoires showed rising breadth and depth after two AZD1222 doses.

Trimming stripped 0 bases from V and 14 bases from J, with 8 bases between. CDR3 length: 12 amino acids. CDR1 and CDR2 (germline): LGHNA, YSLEER. On this clone itself: The antigen is unknown.

Using immunoSEQ multiplex PCR, the repertoire was profiled, and TCRdb retains in-frame clones only, with some absent. Of about 220,000 clones listed, around 93% were seen once; the top ten hold approximately 1%. The receptor comes from an adult in good health. The rearrangement joins TRBV4-3 to TRBJ1-6; D is undetermined. The material sequenced was peripheral blood, taken on day 0 of MenACWY control vaccination. CDR3 nucleotides: TGCGCCAGCAGCCAAGAGCGGTCCTCCCTCCACTTT. As protein: CASSQERSSLHF.